What follows are 20 T cell receptor beta chains derived from one specimen sequenced in a study of T cell changes during pregnancy in multiple sclerosis. This table comes from immunoSEQ multiplex PCR, and its TCRdb copy is limited to in-frame clones, with some not included. The sample lists more than 40,000 clones; around 92% were seen once. The sample was CD4+ T cells from peripheral blood mononuclear cells, taken in the third trimester of pregnancy. All receptors come from a female donor with multiple sclerosis, enrolled in a pregnancy study.

The chain has TRBV5-1 and TRBJ2-5, with 8 bases aligning to TRBD2. The CDR3 length is 15 residues. Trimming at V came to 0 bases and at J to 2 bases, leaving 3 bases not matched to a gene. CDR1 and CDR2 (germline): SGHRS, YFSETQ. CDR3 region: CASSLAGGEQETQYF. The CDR3 DNA reads TGCGCCAGCAGCTTGGCCGGGGGGGAACAAGAGACCCAGTACTTC.

The chain joins TRBV19 to TRBJ2-2, with 7 bases that match TRBD1. V gave up 0 bases and J gave up 5 bases; unmatched junction bases: 9. This CDR3 region has 17 residues. CDR1 LNHDA and CDR2 SQIVND come from the germline V gene (reference sequence). CDR3: CASSIEKGAGRTGELFF. CDR3 nucleotides: TGTGCCAGTAGTATAGAAAAGGGGGCTGGTAGGACCGGGGAGCTGTTTTTT. The complete variable domain, with remaining parts taken from reference TRBV19 and TRBJ2-2, reads DGGITQSPKYLFRKEGQNVTLSCEQNLNHDAMYWYRQDPGQGLRLIYYSQIVNDFQKGDIAEGYSVSREKKESFPLTVTSAQKNPTAFYLCASSIEKGAGRTGELFFGEGSRLTVL.

CDR3 amino acids: CASSGGDKDEKLFF. The CDR3 coding sequence is TGTGCCAGCAGCGGGGGGGATAAGGACGAAAAACTGTTTTTT. The rearrangement joins TRBV21-1 to TRBJ1-4. TRBV21-1 is marked as a pseudogene. The CDR3 extends over 14 amino acids.

The chain is built from TRBV5-1 and TRBJ2-7; D unresolved. CDR1 and CDR2 from the germline V gene are SGHRS and YFSETQ. With 0 bases removed from V and 2 bases from J, the gap between germline ends came to 9 bases. The CDR3 extends over 14 amino acids. For the CDR3, the DNA is TGCGCCAGCAGCTTGGACAGTGCAGCCTACGAGCAGTACTTC. It yields the protein CASSLDSAAYEQYF.

This chain's CDR3 is CASSLKGESGELFF. DNA of the CDR3: TGCGCCAGCAGTTTAAAGGGGGAATCCGGGGAGCTGTTTTTT. The rearrangement uses TRBV5-1 and TRBJ2-2; D is possibly TRBD1 (6 bases). Germline CDR1 is SGHRS and CDR2 is YFSETQ. The CDR3 sequence is 14 residues long. V was trimmed by 5 bases and J by 6 bases, leaving 14 bases between them.

This sequence joins TRBV21-1 and TRBJ2-2; whether TRBD2, the table's D call, matches the DNA was not checked. TRBV21-1 counts as a pseudogene. The CDR3 runs 14 residues. CDR3 DNA: TGTGCCACTAGCGGGAGGGAGGACACCGGGGAGCTGTTTTTT. Translating it yields CATSGREDTGELFF.

This clone has just one count. This sequence joins TRBV19 and TRBJ2-5; weak D call: TRBD1 (5 bases). V dropped 7 bases and J dropped 5 bases, with 14 bases sitting between them. Germline assignment: CDR1 LNHDA and CDR2 SQIVND (reference sequence). The CDR3 loop spans 13 amino acids. DNA for the CDR3: TGTGCCAGTAAGAAGGGGCCTGGGGAGACCCAGTACTTC. The encoded protein is CASKKGPGETQYF.

This chain joins TRBV28 and TRBJ2-7, with 8 bases matching TRBD1. CDR1 is MDHEN, CDR2 SYDVKM, per germline. V lost 4 bases to trimming and J lost 2 bases; unmatched junction nucleotides: 4. The CDR3 sequence is 14 residues long. CDR3 coding DNA: TGTGCCAGCAGTTCCTCGGACAGGGCCTACGAGCAGTACTTC. This gives the protein CASSSSDRAYEQYF.

The rearrangement joins TRBV4-1 to TRBJ2-7, with 10 bases identical to TRBD2. The V segment lost 0 bases and the J segment 3 bases; nucleotides outside the gene matches: 5. The CDR3 is 16 residues long. CDR1 is MGHRA, CDR2 YSYEKL, per germline. The CDR3 region is CASSQEEREGNYEQYF. CDR3 nucleotide sequence: TGCGCCAGCAGCCAAGAGGAGCGGGAGGGCAACTACGAGCAGTACTTC.

The chain recombines TRBV5-8 with TRBJ2-7; 9 bases line up with TRBD2. With V trimmed by 1 base and J by 0 bases, 5 bases remained unmatched. Germline CDR1 and CDR2: SGHTS and YDEGEE. This CDR3 comprises 16 residues. The CDR3 reads CASSLKAGGSSYEQYF. For the CDR3, the DNA is TGTGCCAGCAGCTTGAAGGCGGGGGGGAGCTCCTACGAGCAGTACTTC.

This clone was seen a single time. J is TRBJ2-5 and V is TRBV11-1, with D perhaps TRBD2 (6 bases). Trimming pared 4 bases from V and 1 base from J, leaving 16 bases between. The germline gives CDR1 SGHAT, CDR2 FQDESV (reference sequence). CDR3 size: 16 residues. CDR3 protein: CASSSNIGSSQETQYF. CDR3 sequence (DNA): TGTGCCAGCAGCTCAAATATCGGGAGCTCCCAAGAGACCCAGTACTTC.

This clone was detected only a few times. The chain is built from TRBV7-2 and TRBJ2-1; possible D gene TRBD2, 8 bases. This CDR3 is 18 amino acids long. The germline gives CDR1 SGHTA, CDR2 FQGNSA. Trimming stripped 5 bases from V and 5 bases from J, with 25 bases between. CDR3 coding DNA: TGTGCCAGCAGCCCCAGGGGGGGAGCGGGAGCTGTGAACAATGAGCAGTTCTTC. Protein product: CASSPRGGAGAVNNEQFF. Full variable domain (outside the CDR3, taken from reference TRBV7-2 and TRBJ2-1): GAGVSQSPSNKVTEKGKDVELRCDPISGHTALYWYRQSLGQGLEFLIYFQGNSAPDKSGLPSDRFSAERTGGSVSTLTIQRTQQEDSAVYLCASSPRGGAGAVNNEQFFGPGTRLTVL.

This clone has just one count. The J gene is TRBJ2-7, the V gene TRBV6-6; tentative D call: TRBD2 (5 bases). In germline, CDR1 is MNHNY, CDR2 SVGAGI (reference sequence). The V gene lost 2 bases and the J gene lost 6 bases, with 17 bases spanning the gap. CDR3 length: 15 residues. CDR3 region: CASSYPRGPTSEQYF. CDR3 nucleotide sequence: TGTGCCAGCAGTTACCCGCGTGGTCCTACTAGCGAGCAGTACTTC.

The CDR3 protein is CASSPQTAGNTIYF. In DNA, the CDR3 is TGTGCCAGCTCACCACAGACAGCTGGAAACACCATATATTTT. The gene calls are TRBV18 and TRBJ1-3, with a possible D match to TRBD1 (5 bases). The germline V gene has CDR1 KGHSH and CDR2 LQKENI. V was shortened by 1 base and J by 2 bases, with 6 bases between the two germline ends. This CDR3 has 14 amino acids.

This chain joins TRBV2 and TRBJ2-5, with 9 bases lining up with TRBD1. V gave up 2 bases and J gave up 2 bases; unmatched junction bases: 6. This CDR3 has 16 amino acids. Germline V gene lookup returns CDR1 SNHLY and CDR2 FYNNEI. CDR3: CASSEPTGGGQETQYF. CDR3 nucleotide sequence: TGTGCCAGCAGTGAACCGACAGGGGGTGGACAAGAGACCCAGTACTTC.

The chain carries TRBV2 and TRBJ1-1; D remains ambiguous. The CDR3 length is 16 residues. Germline V CDR1 and CDR2: SNHLY, FYNNEI. The V end lost 7 bases, the J end lost 0 bases, and 18 bases lay between the germline ends. This chain's CDR3 is CASNTPSGRMNTEAFF. As DNA, the CDR3 is TGTGCCAGCAACACCCCCTCTGGGCGTATGAACACTGAAGCTTTCTTT.

This chain uses TRBV18 with TRBJ2-2; a possible D gene is TRBD2 (5 bases). CDR3 length: 15 amino acids. Trimming removed 1 base at V and 6 bases at J, with 12 bases between. Germline CDR1 is KGHSH and CDR2 is LQKENI. CDR3 sequence reads: CASSPLAPTAGELFF. CDR3 coding DNA: TGTGCCAGCTCACCACTAGCGCCAACGGCCGGGGAGCTGTTTTTT.

This chain joins TRBV10-3 and TRBJ2-4; TRBD1 agrees at 8 bases. There are 14 residues in the CDR3. Germline CDR1 and CDR2: ENHRY and SYGVKD. V gave up 8 bases and J gave up 7 bases; unmatched junction bases: 10. The DNA of the CDR3 is TGTGCCATCTCGGTCGGGCAGGGGGCGAACATTCAGTACTTC. Its protein product is CAISVGQGANIQYF.

The V call is TRBV19, the J call TRBJ2-7, with D possibly matching TRBD2 (5 bases). The CDR3 is made up of 14 amino acids. Germline V gene data show CDR1 as LNHDA and CDR2 as SQIVND (reference sequence). The V end lost 4 bases, the J end lost 0 bases, and 10 bases lay between the germline ends. The CDR3 DNA follows: TGTGCCAGTAGTAATCCGGGGAGCTCCTACGAGCAGTACTTC. It specifies CASSNPGSSYEQYF. Using reference TRBV19 and TRBJ2-7 for the parts outside the CDR3, the full variable domain is DGGITQSPKYLFRKEGQNVTLSCEQNLNHDAMYWYRQDPGQGLRLIYYSQIVNDFQKGDIAEGYSVSREKKESFPLTVTSAQKNPTAFYLCASSNPGSSYEQYFGPGTRLTVT.

The CDR3 DNA follows: TGTGCCAGCAGTATCTCTAATGAAAAACTGTTTTTT. This gives the protein CASSISNEKLFF. J is TRBJ1-4 and V is TRBV28; D call uncertain. From germline, CDR1 is MDHEN and CDR2 SYDVKM. V was trimmed by 5 bases and J by 3 bases, leaving 4 bases between them. The CDR3 covers 12 residues. Variable domain in full (rest from reference TRBV28 and TRBJ1-4): DVKVTQSSRYLVKRTGEKVFLECVQDMDHENMFWYRQDPGLGLRLIYFSYDVKMKEKGDIPEGYSVSREKKERFSLILESASTNQTSMYLCASSISNEKLFFGSGTQLSVL.